What follows describes a single TCR beta chain. This entry comes from a study of blood T cell repertoires in COVID-19. Study in general: Both acute and convalescent COVID-19 samples were obtained from the United States, Italy and Spain. Sample material is recorded as cDNA or gDNA derived from T cells, B-cell-depleted T cells, or PBMCs.

Authors' data handling: Amplification of reference gene primers was used by the study to estimate nucleated cell counts. Repertoires were generated with immunoSEQ multiplex PCR, while TCRdb's copy carries only in-frame clones and drops some. V, J and clone size are those of that table, while D and trimming were read from the DNA. The sample records some 40,000 clones, around 90% being singletons. CDR1 is MNHEY, CDR2 SVGEGT, per germline. The CDR3 loop spans 14 amino acids. V was trimmed by 2 bases and J by 3 bases, leaving 8 bases between them. Sequenced input: peripheral blood. The source of this sequence is a human donor in a cohort sampled during active COVID-19. The chain is built from TRBV6-2 or TRBV6-3 and TRBJ1-5; D is unclear. The CDR3 loop reads CASSYLADNQPQHF. CDR3 coding DNA: TGTGCCAGCAGTTACCTCGCGGACAATCAGCCCCAGCATTTT.